This T cell receptor (beta chain) comes out of a study of blood T cell repertoires in COVID-19. Trimming cost V 3 bases and J 6 bases, with 21 bases left between them. Germline-derived CDR1 and CDR2 are MNHEY and SMNVEV (reference sequence). The CDR3 is made up of 16 amino acids. Clones were sequenced by immunoSEQ multiplex PCR, and TCRdb holds only the in-frame ones, with some missing. Seen here are around 49,000 clones, approximately 78% observed once, and the top ten hold around 5.4%. Sequenced: PBMCs or T cells enriched from blood (not recorded which). The rearrangement uses TRBV27 and TRBJ2-7, with a possible D match to TRBD1 (6 bases). The TCR sequence derives from a woman in her forties or fifties with acute COVID-19. In DNA, the CDR3 is TGTGCCAGCAGTTTCCTCGGAAGGGGGAAGGGCCTCGAGCAGTACTTC. Translated, it gives CASSFLGRGKGLEQYF.